The clone carrying this T cell receptor beta chain was observed many times. Its antigen is currently unknown. These data come from a study of identical twins. Study-wide points: Where out-of-frame alpha sequences were twin-shared, they showed excess low generation probability. Out-of-frame beta sequences exhibited a weaker degree of excess twin sharing. Because invariant MAIT and iNKT cells could be present, zero-insertion analyses could be partly confounded. Conclusions came from cross-sectional statistical analysis, not from following the same donors.

TCRdb used MiXCR to reprocess the 5' RACE reads, holding one entry per CDR3 protein. Counted here are about 160,000 distinct CDR3 sequences, around 3.6% occurring once; the ten biggest clones make up 8% to 8.5%. There are 14 residues in the CDR3. CDR1 MNHEY and CDR2 SVGAGI come from the germline V gene. V was trimmed by 0 bases and J by 4 bases, leaving 6 bases between them. The source material was memory T cells sorted from blood. This TCR was sampled from a young man in good health. The chain employs TRBV6-5 and TRBJ2-2; no clear D. The CDR3 loop reads CASSYSAATGELFF. In DNA, the CDR3 is TGTGCCAGCAGTTACTCGGCAGCCACCGGGGAGCTGTTTTTT.